This T cell receptor (beta chain) was recovered during a study of blood T cell repertoires in COVID-19. The protocol was immunoSEQ multiplex PCR, while the TCRdb copy is restricted to in-frame clones and leaves out a portion. The sample lists about 150,000 clones; approximately 80% were seen once. Trimming removed 3 bases from V and 0 bases from J, with 9 bases in between. Germline V CDR1 and CDR2: SGHTA, FQGNSA. The CDR3 length is 15 residues. Sequencing used PBMCs or T cells enriched from blood (not recorded which). This chain joins TRBV7-2 and TRBJ1-3; TRBD1 is a possible D gene (5 bases). The sequence was obtained from a woman between 50 and 59 years old who had recovered from COVID-19. The CDR3 DNA reads TGTGCCAGCAGCTTCGAGGGACTCTCTGGAAACACCATATATTTT. Encoded protein: CASSFEGLSGNTIYF.